This TCR beta chain was retrieved from a study of shared clonotypes between healthy human individuals (dated by TCRdb to about 2020). Background on the whole study: The cohort included three men and two women between 18 and 49 years of age. To estimate repertoire size and how much clonotypes are shared between individuals, the study performed deep sequencing of blood TCR repertoires from about 5 healthy adults. To increase sequencing depth and limit assay-specific biases, different laboratories used diverse techniques to prepare libraries and sequence TCR repertoires. Per donor, leukapheresis produced somewhere between about 0.85 and 10 billion PBMCs.

The donors were healthy, HIV-negative adults who had no recently reported acute infections or vaccinations. Every donor was a Caucasian adult living in Nashville, Tennessee, USA. For unsorted samples, some 87 million PBMCs were counted, and genomic DNA was extracted using the QIAamp DNA Blood Mini kit. After blood collection by leukapheresis, PBMCs were isolated using Ficoll-Histopaque density gradient centrifugation and then cryopreserved in the vapor phase of liquid nitrogen. TCR CDR3 regions were amplified from genomic DNA by multiplex PCR using the deep immunoSEQ assay. Genomic DNA extracted from each cell subset was distributed evenly over all wells of several immunoSEQ 96-well plates, and each plate served as one replicate. For unsorted PBMC, roughly 300 ng of genomic DNA, equivalent to about 30,000 T cell genomes, went into each replicate PCR. Genomic DNA from unsorted PBMC was sequenced over ten immunoSEQ deep assay plates. Purified libraries were measured with a Qubit 3.0 fluorometer, size-checked on a Bioanalyzer 2100, and measured again with the KAPA Library Quantification kit. Each immunoSEQ 96-well plate was sequenced on its own single-read 150-cycle Illumina NextSeq 550 flow cell. Concerning the study's data processing: The immunoSEQ output contained only junctional sequences without quality scores, so filtering could not match that applied to full-length reads. To assign V/J genes and CDR3, sequences were annotated using PyIR, a Python wrapper for IgBLAST v1.9, with IMGT germline references. Reads with weak V/J assignments (E-value above 1e-6), missing CDR3, stop codons, out-of-frame junctions, or ambiguous translated residues were removed. V3J clonotypes were defined as sequences sharing the same inferred V gene, J gene, and CDR3 amino acid sequence. To compute the percentage overlap between repertoires, the number of shared unique clonotypes was divided by the size of the smaller repertoire. RTK rarefaction, the Chao1 estimator, and Recon v2.1 estimates of unobserved clonotypes were used to assess repertoire richness. Held by TCRdb, this immuneACCESS table contains in-frame sequences only and omits some clones. Under half of the omission traces to an unresolved V gene where checked; the cause of the rest is unknown. The V and J calls and clone size were taken over from that table, and D and trimming were inferred from the DNA. The sample table holds about 490,000 clones, of which 60% to 85% were seen once. The ten largest clones add up to 13% of the sample.

The table lists this clone with a count of one. Its antigen is unknown. A much larger clone lies a single base off, so this may be a read error. Study-wide findings and limitations: Based on pairwise subsampling, the degree of clonotype sharing among donors was expected to be affected by sequencing depth. Because the study included only a small number of donors, the genetic and exposure-history diversity represented was limited. Sampling was restricted to blood, and TCR repertoires in tissues likely differ from the TCR repertoires found in blood.

Specimen: PBMCs. The sequence was collected from a woman aged 35 to 49 in good health. Some clones in this sample may be carry-over from other donors' samples.

The DNA sequence is TGTGCCAGCAGCCCCCGGACAGAGGAGGAAAAACTGTTTTTT. Translated, this is CASSPRTEEEKLFF. The receptor chain draws on TRBV7-3 and TRBJ1-4, with a weak D call of TRBD1 (6 bases match). The CDR3 covers 14 residues, taking in both the cysteine and the phenylalanine. The entry retains the CDR3 DNA only, 42 bases that are in frame from base 1. Relative to germline, V is 5 bases shorter and J is 8 bases shorter, with 15 bases between their ends. CDR1 is given as SGHTA and CDR2 as FQGTGA, both from the germline V gene.